The following is a TCR beta chain sequence with its context. This entry comes from a study of T cell changes during pregnancy in multiple sclerosis. The CDR3 is 15 residues long. Germline CDR1 reads MNHEY; CDR2 reads SMNVEV (reference sequence). Trimming removed 3 bases at V and 2 bases at J, with 11 bases between. Repertoires were generated with immunoSEQ multiplex PCR, while TCRdb's copy carries only in-frame clones and drops some. The table has tens of thousands of clones, around 96% seen once. The source is a female donor with multiple sclerosis, enrolled in a pregnancy study. Sequencing was performed on CD8+ T cells from peripheral blood mononuclear cells, taken after pregnancy. This sequence joins TRBV27 and TRBJ2-1; D remains ambiguous. The CDR3 loop is CASSLFTPTYNEQFF. CDR3 coding DNA: TGTGCCAGCAGTTTGTTCACTCCCACCTACAATGAGCAGTTCTTC.